This T cell receptor beta chain was identified during a study of T cells after yellow fever vaccination. V lost 4 bases, J lost 7 bases, and 18 bases lay in between. The CDR3 covers 15 residues. Germline CDR1 and CDR2: SGHRS and YFSETQ. Researchers made TCR cDNA using 5'RACE template switching, and this step added a universal primer site and UMIs. Each CDR3 protein gets one entry after TCRdb re-called the 5' RACE reads with MiXCR. Among approximately 160,000 distinct CDR3 sequences listed, about a tenth were seen once. The sample in question was CD8+ T cells sorted from PBMCs, obtained 45 days after the yellow fever booster vaccination. The sequence came from a man aged 18-30 years who received the YFV17D yellow fever vaccine. The chain uses TRBV5-1 and TRBJ2-1; D is ambiguous. The CDR3 DNA reads as TGCGCCAGCAGCGGATTGGGAATTTACAAAAATGAGCAGTTCTTC. Translation: CASSGLGIYKNEQFF.